The T cell receptor beta chain under discussion was sequenced for a study of shared clonotypes between healthy human individuals. Study-level results: Non-shared clonotypes showed lower generation probabilities than clonotypes common to all four donors. Clonotype sharing among donors was expected to depend on sequencing depth.

The CDR3 covers 14 residues. With V trimmed by 4 bases and J by 3 bases, 4 bases remained unmatched. The germline V gene has CDR1 SGHTA and CDR2 FQGNSA. Comments on this clone: The antigen remains undetermined.

Only in-frame clones appear in the TCRdb table, and some are missing; sequencing was by immunoSEQ multiplex PCR. The sample holds around 2,000,000 clones; 95% are singletons and the top ten take 0.13%. The material sequenced was naive CD4+ T cells sorted from blood. Subset specified: CD45RA+ positively selected. The gene calls are TRBV7-2 and TRBJ2-3; 7 nucleotides match TRBD2. The sequence derives from a man aged 18 to 35 in good health. The CDR3 DNA reads TGTGCCAGCAGCTCTCAGCGGGGTACAGATACGCAGTATTTT. Amino acids: CASSSQRGTDTQYF.